This TCR beta chain came from a study of PD-L1 blockade in urothelial cancer. This CDR3 has 15 residues. Losses at the gene ends were 3 bases for V and 7 bases for J; bases not matched to a gene: 8. Germline CDR1 reads MDHEN; CDR2 reads SYDVKM. The table came from immunoSEQ multiplex PCR; TCRdb's copy has only in-frame clones and leaves some out. The sample has approximately 100,000 clones, roughly 84% seen once. V usage is TRBV28 and J usage is TRBJ2-1; TRBD1 aligns across 8 bases. The sample here was PBMCs, taken around atezolizumab (anti-PD-L1) treatment. This receptor was taken from a man in his forties or fifties with urothelial cancer. CDR3 coding DNA: TGTGCCAGCAGTTTGGTACAGGGGGGAGTAAATGAGCAGTTCTTC. The encoded protein is CASSLVQGGVNEQFF.